This TCR beta chain appears in the sequencing data of a study of T cell responses to AZD1222 COVID-19 vaccine. Data came from immunoSEQ multiplex PCR; TCRdb stores just in-frame clones and leaves some out. The data show about 150,000 clones, around 86% seen once. Here the sequenced sample was peripheral blood, taken 28 days after the second AZD1222 dose. The TCR was taken from an adult who received the AZD1222 COVID-19 vaccine.

Written as DNA, the CDR3 is TGTGCCAGCAGTGATTTTTTAGCGGGGGGGACAGATACGCAGTATTTT. It encodes CASSDFLAGGTDTQYF. The chain is built from TRBV2 and TRBJ2-3; 11 bases match TRBD2. Germline V gene lookup returns CDR1 SNHLY and CDR2 FYNNEI. The CDR3 has 16 residues. V was clipped by 3 bases and J by 3 bases; unmatched bases: 5.